This T cell receptor beta chain was identified in a study of blood T cell repertoires in COVID-19. Study information: In each case, the material was cDNA or gDNA derived from T cells, B-cell-depleted T cells, or PBMCs.

Sequencing was performed with immunoSEQ multiplex PCR; in TCRdb, only in-frame clones are kept and a portion is missing. The sample includes approximately 260,000 clones, about 87% seen only once; the top ten take roughly 3.7%. Per germline, CDR1 SGHAT and CDR2 FQDESV (reference sequence). V lost 4 bases and J lost 4; bases outside the gene matches: 4. The CDR3 covers 14 residues. The source of this sequence is a woman aged 40 to 55 with acute or convalescent COVID-19. The rearrangement uses TRBV11-1 and TRBJ1-3; 7 bases are shared with TRBD1. The sequencing sample was made of peripheral blood. This chain's CDR3 is CASSSTDRGNTIYF. Written as DNA, the CDR3 is TGTGCCAGCAGCTCAACGGACAGGGGAAACACCATATATTTT.